This paragraph reports one T cell receptor beta chain. Antigen: not known. The germline V gene has CDR1 SGHRS and CDR2 YFSETQ. V was shortened by 4 bases and J by 4 bases, with 11 bases between the two germline ends. The CDR3 is made up of 14 amino acids. With the ViraFEST assay, the study expanded antigen-specific CD4+ T cells using viral peptide pools, then sequenced them. Culturing for roughly 9 days preceded CD4+ T cell isolation. As their vaccination, participants received two doses of either BNT162b2 or mRNA-1273. Sequenced by immunoSEQ multiplex PCR; TCRdb stores in-frame clones only, minus some. The sample has tens of thousands of clones; about 80% are singletons. This sample was taken from a study of vaccination effects on CD4 cells after COVID-19. Study-wide context: Samples were taken post-vaccine, and their median timing was 72 days after the second dose.

Study-wide points: Convalescent patients were scarce in the study, and it lacked early post-infection timepoints.

J is TRBJ1-4 and V is TRBV5-1; D is unresolved. Sequencing was performed on CD4+ T cells from PBMCs cultured with HCoV-229E spike peptides, taken after COVID-19 vaccination. The receptor's source is a human donor who received a COVID-19 vaccine. The CDR3 nucleotides are TGCGCCAGCAGCCAGGAACCAAATAATGAAAAACTGTTTTTT. It translates to CASSQEPNNEKLFF. The entire variable domain, with the rest obtained from reference TRBV5-1 and TRBJ1-4, is as follows: KAGVTQTPRYLIKTRGQQVTLSCSPISGHRSVSWYQQTPGQGLQFLFEYFSETQRNKGNFPGRFSGRQFSNSRSEMNVSTLELGDSALYLCASSQEPNNEKLFFGSGTQLSVL.